Given below is one T cell receptor beta chain in context. Germline V CDR1 and CDR2: SGHTA, FQGNSA. V dropped 5 bases and J dropped 6 bases, with 11 bases sitting between them. The CDR3 totals 13 residues. This sample stems from a study of OX40 agonist ivuxolimab in advanced cancers. Only in-frame clones appear in the TCRdb table, and some are missing; sequencing was by immunoSEQ multiplex PCR. The data show about 71,000 clones, 85% to 95% seen once. This chain joins TRBV7-2 and TRBJ2-1; D call uncertain. The clonotype comes from an adult with an advanced solid tumor such as melanoma, head and neck, liver or kidney cancer. Sample: CD4+ or CD8+ T cells sorted from blood, taken in a trial of the OX40 agonist ivuxolimab. The CDR3 DNA follows: TGTGCCAGCAGCCTCGGGCTAACCAATGAGCAGTTCTTC. Its protein is CASSLGLTNEQFF.